A selection of T cell receptor beta chains follows, all from one sample in a study of T-cell reconstitution after alpha-beta-depleted transplantation in children. TCRdb re-derived calls from the PCR reads in MiXCR, one entry per CDR3 protein. The sample has more than 250,000 distinct CDR3 sequences, 9.5% to 10% seen once; the top ten hold about a tenth. The sequencing used PBMCs from the stem cell graft donor, collected from the stem cell graft. The receptor set was obtained from a human donor who donated a stem cell graft to a child with SCID. The CDR3 runs from the conserved cysteine through the conserved F or W. D genes are given only for firm matches. Size tells how often a clone was seen (once, few, many) or the class of an expanded clone, and some rows leave it out.

clone_size	v_call	j_call	d_call	cdr3_aa	cdr3_nt
few	TRBV20-1	TRBJ2-7	TRBD1	CSATGTGNEQYF	TGCAGTGCTACCGGGACAGGGAACGAGCAGTACTTC
few	TRBV2	TRBJ2-7	TRBD2	CASSEGLAGTYEQYF	TGTGCCAGCAGCGAAGGACTAGCGGGGACCTACGAGCAGTACTTC
.	TRBV12-3/TRBV12-4	TRBJ1-5	.	CASRSLSGNQPQHF	TGTGCCAGCAGGTCGTTAAGTGGCAATCAGCCCCAGCATTTT
.	TRBV7-8	TRBJ1-6	.	CASSLAQTVQGPLHF	TGTGCCAGCAGCTTAGCGCAGACGGTGCAGGGACCCCTCCACTTT
.	TRBV28	TRBJ2-4	TRBD2	CASRLAGPGNIQYF	TGTGCCAGCCGACTAGCGGGGCCAGGGAACATTCAGTACTTC
few	TRBV15	TRBJ2-1	.	CATSRVGLADGQFF	TGTGCCACCAGCAGAGTTGGCCTAGCCGATGGGCAGTTCTTC
.	TRBV2	TRBJ2-3	.	CASSEIGTDTQYF	TGTGCCAGCAGTGAAATAGGAACAGATACGCAGTATTTT
.	TRBV7-9	TRBJ2-1	.	CASSLAGGENEQFF	TGTGCCAGCAGCTTAGCGGGGGGAGAGAATGAGCAGTTCTTC
.	TRBV29-1	TRBJ2-3	.	CSVPRGFTDTQYF	TGCAGCGTTCCGCGGGGCTTCACAGATACGCAGTATTTT
.	TRBV5-1	TRBJ2-3	.	CASSRGQVTSLAPDTQYF	TGCGCCAGCAGCCGGGGACAGGTGACTAGCTTAGCTCCCGATACGCAGTATTTT
few	TRBV21-1	TRBJ1-1	.	CASSTNAFLQAFF	TGTGCCAGCAGCACAAATGCCTTCCTGCAAGCTTTCTTT
few	TRBV12-3/TRBV12-4	TRBJ2-3	.	CASSLLWGGPDTQYF	TGTGCCAGCAGTTTATTATGGGGCGGCCCTGATACGCAGTATTTT
.	TRBV5-5	TRBJ1-6	.	CASSLSASSYNSPLHF	TGTGCCAGCAGCTTGTCTGCGAGCTCCTATAATTCACCCCTCCACTTT
many	TRBV7-9	TRBJ2-7	.	CASSYRHPYEQYF	TGTGCCAGCAGCTATCGACATCCCTACGAGCAGTACTTC
few	TRBV27	TRBJ2-7	TRBD1	CASSTQGQDYEQYF	TGTGCCAGCAGTACCCAAGGACAGGACTACGAGCAGTACTTC
few	TRBV12-3/TRBV12-4	TRBJ1-5	.	CASSGVPNQPQHF	TGTGCCAGCAGCGGTGTGCCCAATCAGCCCCAGCATTTT
few	TRBV12-3/TRBV12-4	TRBJ1-1	.	CASSPSGKMNTEAFF	TGTGCCAGCAGTCCCAGCGGGAAAATGAACACTGAAGCTTTCTTT
.	TRBV5-1	TRBJ2-3	TRBD2	CASSQLAGGPGDTQYF	TGCGCCAGCAGCCAACTAGCGGGGGGGCCCGGAGATACGCAGTATTTT
few	TRBV12-3/TRBV12-4	TRBJ1-1	.	CASTINQVTEAFF	TGTGCCAGCACCATTAATCAGGTCACTGAAGCTTTCTTT
few	TRBV7-9	TRBJ1-3	.	CASLVPSGNTIYF	TGTGCCAGCCTCGTCCCTTCTGGAAACACCATATATTTT
.	TRBV2	TRBJ2-1	.	CASSEAGPYNEQFF	TGTGCCAGCAGTGAGGCGGGTCCCTACAATGAGCAGTTCTTC
.	TRBV10-3	TRBJ1-1	.	CAISWDGNTEAFF	TGTGCCATCAGTTGGGACGGGAACACTGAAGCTTTCTTT
.	TRBV4-1	TRBJ2-1	TRBD2	CASSQESSGGWDEQFF	TGCGCCAGCAGCCAAGAATCTAGCGGGGGTTGGGATGAGCAGTTCTTC
few	TRBV25-1	TRBJ2-3	.	CASSEDTLLTDTQYF	TGTGCCAGCAGTGAGGACACCCTATTAACAGATACGCAGTATTTT
.	TRBV21-1	TRBJ2-5	.	CASTQGRETQYF	TGTGCCAGCACCCAGGGGCGAGAGACCCAGTACTTC
.	TRBV7-9	TRBJ2-1	.	CASSLADWRTSYNEQFF	TGTGCCAGCAGCTTAGCGGATTGGCGGACCTCCTACAATGAGCAGTTCTTC
few	TRBV12-3/TRBV12-4	TRBJ2-5	TRBD2	CASSPGGSQETQYF	TGTGCCAGCAGTCCGGGAGGGTCCCAAGAGACCCAGTACTTC
few	TRBV7-9	TRBJ2-5	.	CASRDKVGQETQYF	TGTGCCAGCAGAGATAAAGTAGGGCAAGAGACCCAGTACTTC
many	TRBV2	TRBJ1-4	TRBD1	CASSRGQANEKLFF	TGTGCCAGCAGCAGGGGGCAAGCTAATGAAAAACTGTTTTTT
.	TRBV29-1	TRBJ1-4	TRBD1	CSVEGDSLRNEKLFF	TGCAGCGTTGAAGGGGACAGCCTGAGGAATGAAAAACTGTTTTTT
few	TRBV4-1	TRBJ1-1	.	CASSQATLNTEAFF	TGCGCCAGCAGCCAAGCAACCTTGAACACTGAAGCTTTCTTT
few	TRBV7-7	TRBJ2-5	TRBD1	CASSLDPPTGGFETQYF	TGTGCCAGCAGCTTAGACCCTCCGACAGGGGGATTTGAGACCCAGTACTTC
many	TRBV12-3/TRBV12-4	TRBJ2-1	TRBD1	CASSLTGIDEQFF	TGTGCCAGCAGTTTGACAGGGATCGATGAGCAGTTCTTC
few	TRBV9	TRBJ2-3	TRBD1	CASSLKGAKDTQYF	TGTGCCAGCAGCCTAAAGGGGGCAAAGGATACGCAGTATTTT
many	TRBV7-8	TRBJ2-5	.	CASSLVRAVYQETQYF	TGTGCCAGCAGCTTAGTACGGGCTGTCTACCAAGAGACCCAGTACTTC
.	TRBV4-1	TRBJ1-2	TRBD1	CASSQRRLDRRNYGYTF	TGCGCCAGCAGCCAAAGGCGCCTGGACAGGCGCAACTATGGCTACACCTTC
.	TRBV7-9	TRBJ2-5	TRBD1	CASSEPTGAGETQYF	TGTGCCAGCAGCGAACCGACAGGGGCCGGGGAGACCCAGTACTTC
few	TRBV27	TRBJ2-7	.	CASSPLVVGNYEQYF	TGTGCCAGCAGTCCCCTGGTGGTGGGGAACTACGAGCAGTACTTC
.	TRBV10-1	TRBJ2-3	TRBD1	CASSDFGQGGETDTQYF	TGCGCCAGCAGTGATTTCGGGCAAGGGGGCGAGACAGATACGCAGTATTTT
.	TRBV9	TRBJ2-3	TRBD2	CASSYLADHTDTQYF	TGTGCCAGCAGCTACCTAGCGGACCACACAGATACGCAGTATTTT
few	TRBV4-2	TRBJ2-3	.	CASSQALQGPTLDTQYF	TGTGCCAGCAGCCAAGCCCTGCAGGGGCCCACATTGGATACGCAGTATTTT
few	TRBV2	TRBJ2-3	TRBD2	CASTLGLAGGGDTQYF	TGTGCCAGCACCCTAGGACTAGCGGGGGGCGGAGATACGCAGTATTTT
.	TRBV11-2	TRBJ2-5	.	CASSLTVGSPQETQYF	TGTGCCAGCAGCTTGACAGTGGGTAGCCCCCAAGAGACCCAGTACTTC
few	TRBV12-3/TRBV12-4	TRBJ2-5	.	CASSLGLGGRGETQYF	TGTGCCAGCAGTTTAGGGCTCGGGGGAAGAGGTGAGACCCAGTACTTC
.	TRBV5-1	TRBJ2-1	TRBD2	CTSRGGNEQFF	TGCACGAGTCGCGGGGGGAACGAGCAGTTCTTC
many	TRBV15	TRBJ2-5	.	CATSSMGETQYF	TGTGCCACCAGCAGTATGGGAGAGACCCAGTACTTC
few	TRBV27	TRBJ2-4	.	CASSLCRRRYIQYF	TGTGCCAGCAGTTTATGTAGGAGGCGGTACATTCAGTACTTC
.	TRBV9	TRBJ2-4	TRBD2	CASSGATSGGGNIQYF	TGTGCCAGCAGCGGAGCGACTAGCGGCGGGGGAAACATTCAGTACTTC
.	TRBV20-1	TRBJ2-3	.	CSAKGTDTQYF	TGCAGTGCTAAAGGGACAGATACGCAGTATTTT
.	TRBV7-2	TRBJ2-1	.	CASSLVPGGAYNEQFF	TGTGCCAGCAGTTTGGTCCCGGGGGGCGCCTACAATGAGCAGTTCTTC
many	TRBV3-1	TRBJ1-1	.	CASSQDEAVNTEAFF	TGTGCCAGCAGCCAAGATGAGGCTGTGAACACTGAAGCTTTCTTT
.	TRBV29-1	TRBJ2-1	TRBD1	CSVQGSSLSNLAYNEQFF	TGCAGCGTACAGGGGAGCTCTCTCTCCAATTTAGCGTACAATGAGCAGTTCTTC
.	TRBV20-1	TRBJ1-5	TRBD1	CSASRGLSNQPQHF	TGCAGTGCTAGCAGGGGGCTTAGCAATCAGCCCCAGCATTTT
few	TRBV3-1	TRBJ1-1	.	CASRPEAYMNTEAFF	TGTGCCAGCAGGCCGGAGGCTTACATGAACACTGAAGCTTTCTTT
.	TRBV27	TRBJ1-6	.	CASSFEAFYNSPLHF	TGTGCCAGCAGTTTCGAGGCTTTCTATAATTCACCCCTCCACTTT
few	TRBV25-1	TRBJ1-1	.	CASSPDGLNTEAFF	TGTGCCAGCAGTCCGGACGGACTGAACACTGAAGCTTTCTTT
few	TRBV20-1	TRBJ2-2	.	CSAKINTYTGELFF	TGCAGTGCAAAGATAAACACGTACACCGGGGAGCTGTTTTTT
.	TRBV27	TRBJ2-7	.	CASSSPGSHGEQYF	TGTGCCAGCAGTTCCCCCGGATCTCACGGAGAGCAGTACTTC
.	TRBV15	TRBJ2-6	.	CATSRDLDSAFGANVLTF	TGTGCCACCAGCAGAGATCTGGACAGTGCCTTTGGGGCCAACGTCCTGACTTTC